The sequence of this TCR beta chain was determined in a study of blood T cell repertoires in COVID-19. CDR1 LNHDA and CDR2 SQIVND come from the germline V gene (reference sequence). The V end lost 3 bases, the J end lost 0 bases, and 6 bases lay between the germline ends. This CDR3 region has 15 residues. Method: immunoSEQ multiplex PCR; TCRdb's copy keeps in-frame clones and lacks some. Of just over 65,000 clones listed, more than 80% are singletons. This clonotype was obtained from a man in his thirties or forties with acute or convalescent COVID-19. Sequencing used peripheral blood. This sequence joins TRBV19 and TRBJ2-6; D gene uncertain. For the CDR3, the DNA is TGTGCCAGTAGTATTGGCAGCTCTGGGGCCAACGTCCTGACTTTC. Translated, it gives CASSIGSSGANVLTF.